These T cell receptor beta chains were read from a single sample in a study of cytomegalovirus exposure and HLA in healthy donors. Method: immunoSEQ multiplex PCR; TCRdb's copy keeps in-frame clones and lacks some. The table shows 100,000 to 150,000 clones, with about 83% occurring only once. Input material: PBMCs. All receptors derive from a man aged 18 to 30 in good health and CMV-seronegative. Both conserved end residues are part of each CDR3. D genes are given only for firm matches. The size field is filled for only some rows; it gives once, few, many or a size class.

TRBJ2-2 - TRBV4-2 - TGTGCCAGCAGCCAAGAACGGCGTCAGGGTGACACCGGGGAGCTGTTTTTT CASSQERRQGDTGELFF
TRBJ2-5 TRBD2 TRBV30 - TGTGCCTGGGGGGGGACTAGCGGGAGGATGAGGGAGACCCAGTACTTC CAWGGTSGRMRETQYF
TRBJ1-2 - TRBV10-3 - TGTGCCATCAGTGAAACAGGTGGAGGCTACACCTTC CAISETGGGYTF
TRBJ1-2 TRBD1 TRBV19 few TGTGCCAGTACCAAATGGGACAGGGGGGAGCAAGGCTACACCTTC CASTKWDRGEQGYTF
TRBJ2-7 TRBD1 TRBV7-8 - TGTGCCAGCAGCTCCCCGGGACAGGGGGGTTTTTACGAGCAGTACTTC CASSSPGQGGFYEQYF
TRBJ1-2 - TRBV7-9 - TGTGCCAGCAGCCCTCAGGGCCTTGGACGCTATGGCTACACCTTC CASSPQGLGRYGYTF
TRBJ2-2 TRBD1 TRBV27 - TGTGCCAGCAAATTATGGGACAGCTCAAACACCGGGGAGCTGTTTTTT CASKLWDSSNTGELFF
TRBJ1-2 - TRBV6-1 - TGTGCCAGCAGTGAATTTGCGAATTTCACGTTTTGGGGGCGAAGTGGCTACACCTTC CASSEFANFTFWGRSGYTF
TRBJ1-1 - TRBV6-1 - TGTGCCAGCAGTAGGACAGTAAACACTGAAGCTTTCTTT CASSRTVNTEAFF
TRBJ1-2 - TRBV5-6 - TGTGCCAGCAGCTTGGTGGCAGACTACACCTTC CASSLVADYTF
TRBJ2-1 TRBD2 TRBV6-4 - TGTGCCAGCAGTGACGGGGGGGCCTACAATGAGCAGTTCTTC CASSDGGAYNEQFF
TRBJ2-1 - TRBV27 - TGTGAAAGCGGGACAGGTTTAAATGAGCAGTTCTTC CESGTGLNEQFF
TRBJ2-7 - TRBV5-1 once TGCGCCAGCAGCTATGGCGGGACGGGCTACGAGCAGTACTTC CASSYGGTGYEQYF
TRBJ1-4 - TRBV19 - TGTGCCAGTAGTAGACAGCAAACTAATGAAAAACTGTTTTTT CASSRQQTNEKLFF
TRBJ2-1 TRBD2 TRBV6-5 few TGTGCCAGCAGTAGACGTAGCGGGGGGCAGGGCGAGCAGTTCTTC CASSRRSGGQGEQFF
TRBJ1-4 - TRBV6-6 few TGTGCCAGCAGTTACGGTGGGCAGCCGGCTAATGAAAAACTGTTTTTT CASSYGGQPANEKLFF
TRBJ1-1 - TRBV19 - TGTGCCAGTAACTCGAACAGGGCAATGCGCACTGAAGCTTTCTTT CASNSNRAMRTEAFF
TRBJ2-7 - TRBV6-5 - TGTGCCAGCAGTTACTCGGGGATCGGGGGGCCCCACGAGCAGTACTTC CASSYSGIGGPHEQYF
TRBJ1-2 - TRBV30 - TGTGCCCGGTCCGGCACAGCTAACTATGGCTACACCTTC CARSGTANYGYTF
TRBJ1-2 - TRBV30 - TGTGCCTGGGGGGGGTATGGCTACACCTTC CAWGGYGYTF
TRBJ2-7 - TRBV30 - TGTGCCTGGAGTCGAGGAACAGGGGGGGACGAGCAGTACTTC CAWSRGTGGDEQYF
TRBJ1-2 TRBD1 TRBV4-1 - TGCGCCAGCAGCCAAACCCTAGACAGGGTCGGGCCTGGCTACACCTTC CASSQTLDRVGPGYTF
TRBJ1-1 - TRBV2 - TGTGCCAGCAGGGGTAGGGGAGCTTTCTTT CASRGRGAFF
TRBJ1-4 - TRBV7-9 - TGTGCCAGCAGTGTTCGCGGCGGGGAGGAGGAAAAACTGTTTTTT CASSVRGGEEEKLFF
TRBJ1-1 - TRBV7-9 - TGTGCCAGCAGCTTACAGGAAAACACTGAAGCTTTCTTT CASSLQENTEAFF
TRBJ1-1 TRBD1 TRBV25-1 - TGTGCCAGCAGGAAGACAGGGGGCTTCGGTGAAGCTTTCTTT CASRKTGGFGEAFF
TRBJ1-1 TRBD1 TRBV19 - TGTGCCAGTAGCACGACAGGGGGCACTGAAGCTTTCTTT CASSTTGGTEAFF
TRBJ2-7 - TRBV5-1 - TGCGCCAGCAGCCCGGACGGGGGTTGGGACGAGCAGTACTTC CASSPDGGWDEQYF
TRBJ2-1 - TRBV27 - TGTGCCAGCAGTTTATTTCCGGCTAGCGTAGGCAATGAGCAGTTCTTC CASSLFPASVGNEQFF
TRBJ2-3 TRBD2 TRBV19 few TGTGCCAGTAGTATCGTCGGTAGCGGGAGCACAGATACGCAGTATTTT CASSIVGSGSTDTQYF
TRBJ1-4 - TRBV4-1 - TGCGCCAGCAGCCAAGAGAGCAGACTAACTAATGAAAAACTGTTTTTT CASSQESRLTNEKLFF
TRBJ2-5 - TRBV11-2 - TGTGCCAGCAGCCAGGGCGGGGTACGAGAGACCCAGTACTTC CASSQGGVRETQYF
TRBJ2-7 TRBD2 TRBV30 - TGTGCCTGGAGTTTTAGCGGGTACGAGCAGTACTTC CAWSFSGYEQYF
TRBJ1-2 TRBD1 TRBV5-1 once TGCGCCAGCAGCTGGCCGGACAGGAGGCTCAATGGCTACACCTTC CASSWPDRRLNGYTF
TRBJ2-3 - TRBV2 - TGTGCCAGCAGCCGGACTGGTAGCACAGATACGCAGTATTTT CASSRTGSTDTQYF
TRBJ1-5 - TRBV12-5 - TGTGCTAGTGGTTTGCTAGACCCCAATCAGCCCCAGCATTTT CASGLLDPNQPQHF
TRBJ2-3 - TRBV9 - TGTGCCAGCAGCGTAGGCGGGGTCACAGATACGCAGTATTTT CASSVGGVTDTQYF
TRBJ2-7 - TRBV7-2 - TGTGCCAGCAGCTCTCAGCGGAGCTCCTACGAGCAGTACTTC CASSSQRSSYEQYF
TRBJ2-6 TRBD1 TRBV5-1 - TGCGCCAGCAGCTTGGGACAGGGGGCTACTGGGGCCAACGTCCTGACTTTC CASSLGQGATGANVLTF
TRBJ1-1 - TRBV7-2 - TGTGCCAGCAGCTTACCTGGACAGAGAAACACTGAAGCTTTCTTT CASSLPGQRNTEAFF
TRBJ2-7 TRBD1 TRBV15 few TGTGCCACCAGCAGAGCCCGGACAGGGAACTCCTACGAGCAGTACTTC CATSRARTGNSYEQYF
TRBJ2-7 TRBD2 TRBV7-9 - TGTGCCAGCAGCCCCCGACTAGCGGGAAATCCCTACGAGCAGTACTTC CASSPRLAGNPYEQYF
TRBJ2-3 TRBD2 TRBV6-6 - TGTGCCACCGCGGGGGGCTGGGATACGCAGTATTTT CATAGGWDTQYF
TRBJ1-2 TRBD1 TRBV6-5 - TGTGCCAGCAACGACCGCCGGGACAGGGGAGGCGGCTACACCTTC CASNDRRDRGGGYTF
TRBJ1-1 TRBD1 TRBV6-1 - TGTGCCAGCAGTGCACAGGGGGCTTTCGCTGAAGCTTTCTTT CASSAQGAFAEAFF
TRBJ2-1 - TRBV6-5 - TGTGCCAGCAGTTACCGAGGCTCGGCCAATGAGCAGTTCTTC CASSYRGSANEQFF
TRBJ2-7 - TRBV13 - TGTGCCAGCAGTACCGGGGAGACCACCTACGAGCAGTACTTC CASSTGETTYEQYF
TRBJ2-7 - TRBV27 - TGTGCCAGCAGTTCCGGACAGCCGCCGGAGCAGTACTTC CASSSGQPPEQYF
TRBJ2-3 - TRBV7-2 - TGTGCCAGCAGCCTACTTCCCTCCACAGATACGCAGTATTTT CASSLLPSTDTQYF